This T cell receptor (beta chain) was observed in a study of T cell repertoires in cytomegalovirus infection. In the study overall: Public signatures in TCR beta pointed to CMV infection and matching HLA type. Study findings and constraints: The study identified carriers of CMV plus the relevant HLA from cumulative public TCR beta family frequency. Clonotype analysis showed dominance of the ex vivo response by HLA-C-restricted CMV-specific TCR beta clonotypes.

This clonotype was counted between two and nine times. No antigen is known for it. The V gene lost 5 bases and the J gene lost 2 bases, with 13 bases spanning the gap. The CDR3 length is 16 residues. Germline V gives CDR1 SGHAT, CDR2 FQNNGV. A single record per CDR3 protein comes from TCRdb applying MiXCR to the reads. The repertoire has a few hundred thousand distinct CDR3 sequences, roughly 22% of them found once; the top ten carry 18%. The TCR sequence derives from a human donor in good health (CMV status not recorded). Some clones in this sample may be carry-over from other donors' samples. The sequenced sample consisted of CD8+ T cells from PBMCs. The chain combines TRBV11-2 with TRBJ2-6; D may match TRBD1 or TRBD2 (5 bases each). The CDR3 here is CASSAKRGAGANVLTF. CDR3 DNA: TGTGCCAGCAGCGCGAAAAGGGGAGCTGGGGCCAACGTCCTGACTTTC. Using reference TRBV11-2 and TRBJ2-6 for the parts outside the CDR3, the full variable domain is EAGVAQSPRYKIIEKRQSVAFWCNPISGHATLYWYQQILGQGPKLLIQFQNNGVVDDSQLPKDRFSAERLKGVDSTLKIQPAKLEDSAVYLCASSAKRGAGANVLTFGAGSRLTVL.